This entry lists 32 T cell receptor beta chains sequenced from one sample in a study of a mutant IDH1 vaccine in newly diagnosed glioma. Noted time point: week 47, end of study. Every single dose of the vaccine, 300 ug of mutant IDH1 20-mer peptide, came with topical imiquimod. No antigen is known for these receptors. This table comes from immunoSEQ multiplex PCR, and its TCRdb copy is limited to in-frame clones, with some not included. The sample holds roughly 13,000 clones, around three quarters seen once. Sequencing used PBMCs, obtained from a glioma patient whose treatment included an IDH1 peptide vaccine. The source of these receptors is a woman aged 40 to 50 with glioma.

This chain uses TRBV5-1 with TRBJ1-1; D is possibly TRBD1 (5 bases). With 0 bases removed from V and 1 base from J, the gap between germline ends came to 19 bases. The CDR3 has 18 residues. Germline V gene sequence: CDR1 SGHRS, CDR2 YFSETQ. CDR3 residues: CASSLERWGGGENTEAFF. The DNA of the CDR3 is TGCGCCAGCAGCTTGGAACGATGGGGCGGAGGGGAGAACACTGAAGCTTTCTTT. The whole variable domain, remainder taken from reference TRBV5-1 and TRBJ1-1, is KAGVTQTPRYLIKTRGQQVTLSCSPISGHRSVSWYQQTPGQGLQFLFEYFSETQRNKGNFPGRFSGRQFSNSRSEMNVSTLELGDSALYLCASSLERWGGGENTEAFFGQGTRLTVV.

The chain is built from TRBV28 and TRBJ1-2, with D unclear. Germline-derived CDR1 and CDR2 are MDHEN and SYDVKM. This CDR3 contains 15 residues. Trimming left V 2 bases short and J 3 bases short, with 13 bases between. The CDR3 loop is CASSLVMQADYGYTF. CDR3 nucleotides: TGTGCCAGCAGTTTAGTTATGCAGGCAGACTATGGCTACACCTTC.

A word on this clone: At one end the junction does not follow the germline gene, possibly because of a read error. V and J are TRBV9 and TRBJ2-7, with 9 nucleotides matching TRBD2. Germline CDR1 reads SGDLS; CDR2 reads YYNGEE. The CDR3 totals 13 residues. CDR3 amino acids: CASSGSPHYEQYF. In DNA form, the CDR3 reads TGTGCCAGTAGCGGGAGTCCCCACTACGAGCAGTACTTC.

The chain joins TRBV7-2 to TRBJ1-5; D call uncertain. The germline V and J ends were trimmed by 0 bases and 5 bases, with 8 bases remaining between them. Per germline, CDR1 SGHTA and CDR2 FQGNSA. The CDR3 is 14 residues long. The DNA for the CDR3 is TGTGCCAGCAGCTTAGCGCCCGGGGATCAGCCCCAGCATTTT. This codes for CASSLAPGDQPQHF.

V is TRBV6-5 and J is TRBJ1-5, with a tentative D call TRBD1 (5 bases). The V gene lost 6 bases and the J gene lost 2 bases, with 11 bases spanning the gap. Germline V CDR1 and CDR2: MNHEY, SVGAGI. This CDR3 comprises 14 residues. The CDR3 nucleotides read TGTGCCAGCAGGGTTAAAGGGGGCAATCAGCCCCAGCATTTT. Translated: CASRVKGGNQPQHF.

This chain joins TRBV7-9 and TRBJ2-5; TRBD2 might be the D (6 bases). Gene TRBJ2-7 matches the end of the DNA better, so the J call may be wrong. The CDR3 is 13 amino acids. From germline, CDR1 is SEHNR and CDR2 FQNEAQ (reference sequence). The CDR3 protein is CASSLAPGDEQYF. In DNA, the CDR3 is TGTGCCAGCAGCTTAGCGCCGGGGGACGAGCAGTACTTC.

The genes are TRBV29-1 and TRBJ2-7; TRBD2 matches 15 bases. The CDR3 length is 16 residues. The V segment lost 5 bases and the J segment 7 bases; nucleotides outside the gene matches: 12. The V gene's germline CDR1 is SQVTM and CDR2 ANQGSEA. The CDR3 loop reads CSVTGTSGGLSREQYF. The CDR3 bases are TGCAGCGTTACCGGGACTAGCGGGGGGCTATCTAGGGAGCAGTACTTC.

This chain joins TRBV7-9 and TRBJ2-5, with 7 bases identical to TRBD2. Germline-derived CDR1 and CDR2 are SEHNR and FQNEAQ (reference sequence). V trimming: 5 bases; J trimming: 3 bases; junction bases outside the gene matches: 6. The CDR3 sequence is 14 residues long. This chain's CDR3 is CASSPGLVKETQYF. The CDR3 DNA follows: TGTGCCAGCAGCCCCGGACTAGTTAAAGAGACCCAGTACTTC.

The rearrangement joins TRBV6-5 to TRBJ2-5; 7 bases map to TRBD1. The end of the DNA is better explained by TRBJ2-7, so the J call may be wrong. The germline V gene encodes CDR1 MNHEY and CDR2 SVGAGI. This CDR3 region has 13 residues. CDR3 DNA sequence: TGTGCCAGCAGTTCCCTACAGGGGTACGAGCAGTACTTC. It codes for CASSSLQGYEQYF.

The J gene is TRBJ1-5, the V gene TRBV4-1; D is undetermined. CDR1 and CDR2 (germline): MGHRA, YSYEKL. This CDR3 region has 18 residues. V shed 1 base and J shed 0 bases, with 16 bases lying between them. CDR3 bases: TGCGCCAGCAGCCAAGGCCCCCCCGCCGGAGGTAGCAATCAGCCCCAGCATTTT. Protein: CASSQGPPAGGSNQPQHF.

The CDR3 here is CAIKGNEAGYTF. DNA of the CDR3: TGTGCCATCAAAGGGAACGAGGCGGGCTACACCTTC. The chain recombines TRBV10-3 with TRBJ1-2; no firm D call. Germline CDR1 ENHRY, CDR2 SYGVKD. The V end was cut by 7 bases, the J end by 8 bases, with 14 bases between. The CDR3 sequence is 12 residues long.

The gene calls are TRBV11-1 and TRBJ2-3; no firm D call. The CDR3 length is 14 residues. The germline V gene has CDR1 SGHAT and CDR2 FQDESV (reference sequence). The V end lost 0 bases, the J end lost 2 bases, and 6 bases lay between the germline ends. The CDR3 region has the DNA TGTGCCAGCAGCTTAGCCTCTCTCACAGATACGCAGTATTTT. It is translated as CASSLASLTDTQYF.

The rearrangement joins TRBV28 to TRBJ2-3; 10 positions agree with TRBD2. The CDR3 length is 14 residues. Germline V gene sequence: CDR1 MDHEN, CDR2 SYDVKM. V shed 4 bases and J 4 bases; nucleotides not matched to a gene: 2. The CDR3 DNA follows: TGTGCCAGCAGTTCAGCGGGAGGGTCAGATACGCAGTATTTT. This encodes CASSSAGGSDTQYF.

The chain employs TRBV7-8 and TRBJ1-1, with D possibly TRBD1 on 5 matching bases. The V end lost 0 bases, the J end lost 3 bases, and 20 bases lay between the germline ends. CDR1 and CDR2 from the germline V gene are SGHVS and FQNEAQ. There are 18 residues in the CDR3. CDR3 sequence reads: CASSLAELGGSSDTEAFF. The CDR3 nucleotides are TGTGCCAGCAGCTTAGCGGAGTTGGGGGGAAGCTCGGACACTGAAGCTTTCTTT.

The chain combines TRBV6-4 with TRBJ2-3; TRBD2 matches 10 bases. CDR1 MRHNA and CDR2 SNTAGT come from the germline V gene. Losses at the gene ends were 3 bases for V and 1 base for J; bases not matched to a gene: 1. This CDR3 spans 15 amino acids. CDR3 loop: CASSEGTSGTDTQYF. As DNA, the CDR3 is TGTGCCAGCAGTGAAGGGACTAGCGGCACAGATACGCAGTATTTT.

The chain links TRBV13 to TRBJ1-5; 9 positions agree with TRBD1. V lost 5 bases and J lost 7; bases outside the gene matches: 6. The CDR3 covers 14 residues. Germline CDR1 PRHDT, CDR2 FYEKMQ (reference sequence). The CDR3 loop reads CASSDGQGWQPQHF. In nucleotides, the CDR3 is TGTGCCAGCAGCGACGGACAGGGGTGGCAGCCCCAGCATTTT.

V is TRBV5-5 and J is TRBJ2-7; D perhaps matches TRBD2 (6 bases). The CDR3 has 15 amino acids. V was clipped by 0 bases and J by 4 bases, with 14 bases between them. Germline CDR1 is SGHKS and CDR2 is YYEKEE (reference sequence). For the CDR3, the DNA is TGTGCCAGCAGCTTGGCTTTGTGGGAGGATTACGAGCAGTACTTC. Protein product: CASSLALWEDYEQYF.

This clone was picked up one time. The rearrangement joins TRBV5-1 to TRBJ1-2; D remains unclear. The germline V and J ends were trimmed by 1 base and 8 bases, with 12 bases remaining between them. This CDR3 spans 13 amino acids. Germline lookup yields CDR1 SGHRS and CDR2 YFSETQ. The CDR3 is CASSLRPGEGYTF. CDR3 DNA sequence: TGCGCCAGCAGCTTGAGGCCAGGAGAAGGCTACACCTTC.

V and J are TRBV15 and TRBJ2-5; no definite D call. The CDR3 loop spans 13 amino acids. Germline V gene data show CDR1 as LNHNV and CDR2 as YYDKDF (reference sequence). Deletions cut 4 bases from V and 4 bases from J, with 10 bases between. The CDR3 coding sequence is TGTGCCACCAGCATAGGATACCCAGAGACCCAGTACTTC. It yields the protein CATSIGYPETQYF.

This sequence joins TRBV6-1 and TRBJ1-2; D possibly corresponds to TRBD1 (5 bases). The germline V gene has CDR1 MNHNS and CDR2 SASEGT. CDR3 length equals 15 residues. Trimming left V 0 bases short and J 5 bases short, with 13 bases between. This chain's CDR3 is CASSEAIRARYGYTF. The CDR3 DNA reads TGTGCCAGCAGTGAAGCGATCAGGGCCCGATATGGCTACACCTTC.

The chain is built from TRBV15 and TRBJ2-3; D may match TRBD1 or TRBD2 (5 bases each). V gave up 1 base and J gave up 4 bases, with 15 bases separating them. The CDR3 runs 16 residues. Per the germline V gene, CDR1 is LNHNV and CDR2 is YYDKDF (reference sequence). The CDR3 nucleotides are TGTGCCACCAGCAGAGCCGGGACCTACTCCCCAGATACGCAGTATTTT. Translated: CATSRAGTYSPDTQYF.

This chain joins TRBV28 and TRBJ2-5; either TRBD1 or TRBD2 may supply D (5 bases each). V lost 5 bases and J 4 bases, leaving 11 bases between the germline ends. From germline, CDR1 is MDHEN and CDR2 SYDVKM. CDR3 length equals 13 residues. The CDR3 coding sequence is TGTGCCAGCAGTCGGGGCGTAAGAGAGACCCAGTACTTC. Protein: CASSRGVRETQYF.

The rearrangement links TRBV4-1 to TRBJ1-3; D is unresolved. Germline-derived CDR1 and CDR2 are MGHRA and YSYEKL. The CDR3 runs to 16 residues. V lost 1 base and J 9 bases, leaving 19 bases between the germline ends. The DNA for the CDR3 is TGCGCCAGCAGCCAAGTCGTCGCGGGATCATTGAGCACCATATATTTT. This gives the protein CASSQVVAGSLSTIYF.

CDR3 sequence (DNA): TGCAGCGTTTCGGATGGGACTAGCGGATACAATGAGCAGTTCTTC. Translated, it gives CSVSDGTSGYNEQFF. This chain links TRBV29-1 with TRBJ2-1, with 11 nucleotides matching TRBD2. With V trimmed by 5 bases and J by 4 bases, 7 bases remained unmatched. The CDR3 has 15 amino acids. Germline CDR1 and CDR2: SQVTM and ANQGSEA.

This clone was counted only a few times. The V gene is TRBV5-4, the J gene TRBJ2-2; 10 nucleotides align to TRBD2. Unmatched junction bases numbered 7, after V lost 4 bases and J lost 7 bases. This CDR3 spans 15 amino acids. Per the germline V gene, CDR1 is SGHNT and CDR2 is YYREEE (reference sequence). CDR3 residues: CASSMGTSAGGELFF. The CDR3 nucleotides are TGTGCCAGCAGCATGGGGACTAGCGCGGGCGGGGAGCTGTTTTTT. Complete variable domain (other parts from reference TRBV5-4 and TRBJ2-2): ETGVTQSPTHLIKTRGQQVTLRCSSQSGHNTVSWYQQALGQGPQFIFQYYREEENGRGNFPPRFSGLQFPNYSSELNVNALELDDSALYLCASSMGTSAGGELFFGEGSRLTVL.

A few counts support this clone. V gene TRBV18 combines with J gene TRBJ1-5; no definite D call. With 3 bases removed from V and 5 bases from J, the gap between germline ends came to 8 bases. Germline V CDR1 and CDR2: KGHSH, LQKENI. CDR3 length: 13 amino acids. CDR3 amino acids: CASSPADYQPQHF. CDR3 bases: TGTGCCAGCTCACCGGCCGACTATCAGCCCCAGCATTTT. Looking up the rest from reference TRBV18 and TRBJ1-5 gives the full variable domain: NAGVMQNPRHLVRRRGQEARLRCSPMKGHSHVYWYRQLPEEGLKFMVYLQKENIIDESGMPKERFSAEFPKEGPSILRIQQVVRGDSAAYFCASSPADYQPQHFGDGTRLSIL.

The chain has TRBV19 and TRBJ1-1, with D hard to call. V was trimmed by 5 bases and J by 7 bases, leaving 20 bases between them. CDR3 length: 15 amino acids. CDR1 LNHDA and CDR2 SQIVND come from the germline V gene (reference sequence). CDR3 region: CASSSPLGQVLEAFF. In DNA form, the CDR3 reads TGTGCCAGTAGTTCCCCCCTTGGGCAGGTTCTTGAAGCTTTCTTT.

V gene TRBV4-3 combines with J gene TRBJ2-1; 9 nucleotides match TRBD2. V trimming: 2 bases; J trimming: 2 bases; junction bases outside the gene matches: 7. There are 17 residues in the CDR3. CDR1 is LGHNA, CDR2 YSLEER, per germline. The chain's CDR3 is CASSQRIAGETYNEQFF. The CDR3 DNA reads TGCGCCAGCAGCCAAAGGATAGCGGGAGAAACCTACAATGAGCAGTTCTTC.

V gene TRBV19 combines with J gene TRBJ1-2; D unclear. From germline, CDR1 is LNHDA and CDR2 SQIVND (reference sequence). This CDR3 comprises 13 residues. V lost 5 bases, J lost 3 bases, and 10 bases lay in between. The CDR3 DNA reads as TGTGCCAGTAGTGCCGGGTTGGACTATGGCTACACCTTC. Translation gives CASSAGLDYGYTF.

The count of this clone is one. V gene TRBV10-3 combines with J gene TRBJ2-3; D is perhaps TRBD1 or TRBD2 (5 bases each). With 9 bases removed from V and 5 bases from J, the gap between germline ends came to 21 bases. The length of the CDR3 is 15 residues. Germline-derived CDR1 and CDR2 are ENHRY and SYGVKD. This CDR3 reads CAMGQARGPGDTQYF. CDR3 DNA: TGTGCCATGGGTCAGGCGAGGGGCCCGGGAGATACGCAGTATTTT.

V and J are TRBV29-1 and TRBJ1-6; weak D call: TRBD1 (6 bases). Germline V gene sequence: CDR1 SQVTM, CDR2 ANQGSEA. V lost 5 bases and J 6 bases, leaving 17 bases between the germline ends. The CDR3 runs 15 residues. This CDR3 reads CSVTDSTGINSPLHF. CDR3 bases: TGCAGCGTTACCGATTCGACAGGCATTAATTCACCCCTCCACTTT.

J is TRBJ2-3 and V is TRBV11-2; D tentatively fits TRBD1 or TRBD2 (6 bases each). The germline V gene has CDR1 SGHAT and CDR2 FQNNGV. V shed 1 base and J shed 6 bases, with 20 bases lying between them. The CDR3 is 17 amino acids. The CDR3 sequence: CASSLGSSPGAIDTQYF. The CDR3, as DNA: TGTGCCAGCAGCTTAGGGTCGTCGCCGGGGGCCATCGATACGCAGTATTTT.